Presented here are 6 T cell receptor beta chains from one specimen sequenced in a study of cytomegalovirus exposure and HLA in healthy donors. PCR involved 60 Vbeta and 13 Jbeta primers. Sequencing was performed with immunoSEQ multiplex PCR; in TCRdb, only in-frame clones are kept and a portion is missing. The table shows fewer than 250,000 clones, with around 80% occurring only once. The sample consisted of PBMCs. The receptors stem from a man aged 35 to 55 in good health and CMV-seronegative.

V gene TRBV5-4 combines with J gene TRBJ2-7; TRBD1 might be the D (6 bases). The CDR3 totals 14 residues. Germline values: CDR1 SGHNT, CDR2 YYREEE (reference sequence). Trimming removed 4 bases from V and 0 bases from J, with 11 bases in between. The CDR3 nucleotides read TGTGCCAGCAGCATCCGGGACACCTCCTACGAGCAGTACTTC. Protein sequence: CASSIRDTSYEQYF.

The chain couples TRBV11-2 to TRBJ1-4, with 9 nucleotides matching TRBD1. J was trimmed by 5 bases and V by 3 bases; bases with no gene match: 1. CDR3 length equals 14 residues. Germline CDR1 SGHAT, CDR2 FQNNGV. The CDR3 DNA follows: TGTGCCAGCAGCTTCGGGACAGGGAATGAAAAACTGTTTTTT. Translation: CASSFGTGNEKLFF. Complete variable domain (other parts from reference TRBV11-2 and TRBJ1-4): EAGVAQSPRYKIIEKRQSVAFWCNPISGHATLYWYQQILGQGPKLLIQFQNNGVVDDSQLPKDRFSAERLKGVDSTLKIQPAKLEDSAVYLCASSFGTGNEKLFFGSGTQLSVL.

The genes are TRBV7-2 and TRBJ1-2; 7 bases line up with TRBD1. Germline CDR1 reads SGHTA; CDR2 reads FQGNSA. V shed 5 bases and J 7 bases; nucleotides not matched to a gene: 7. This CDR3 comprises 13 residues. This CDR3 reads CASSVNTGVGYTF. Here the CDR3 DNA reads TGTGCCAGCAGCGTGAACACAGGGGTTGGCTACACCTTC.

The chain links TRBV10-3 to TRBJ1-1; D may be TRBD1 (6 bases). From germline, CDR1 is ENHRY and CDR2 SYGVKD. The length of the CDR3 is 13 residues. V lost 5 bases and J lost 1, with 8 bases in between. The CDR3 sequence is CAISLQGNTEAFF. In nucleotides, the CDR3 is TGTGCCATCAGTCTACAGGGGAACACTGAAGCTTTCTTT.

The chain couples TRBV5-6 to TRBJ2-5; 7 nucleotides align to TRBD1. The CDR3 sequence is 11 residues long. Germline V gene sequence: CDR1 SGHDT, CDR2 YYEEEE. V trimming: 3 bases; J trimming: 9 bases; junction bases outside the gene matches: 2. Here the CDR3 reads CASSYQGAQYF. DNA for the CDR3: TGTGCCAGCAGCTACCAGGGGGCCCAGTACTTC.

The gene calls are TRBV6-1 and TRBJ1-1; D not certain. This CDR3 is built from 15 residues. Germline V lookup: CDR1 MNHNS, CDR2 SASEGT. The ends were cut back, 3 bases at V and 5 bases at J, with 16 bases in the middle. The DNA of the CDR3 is TGTGCCAGCAGTGATCTTGGAGGGATGGGGACTGAAGCTTTCTTT. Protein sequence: CASSDLGGMGTEAFF.